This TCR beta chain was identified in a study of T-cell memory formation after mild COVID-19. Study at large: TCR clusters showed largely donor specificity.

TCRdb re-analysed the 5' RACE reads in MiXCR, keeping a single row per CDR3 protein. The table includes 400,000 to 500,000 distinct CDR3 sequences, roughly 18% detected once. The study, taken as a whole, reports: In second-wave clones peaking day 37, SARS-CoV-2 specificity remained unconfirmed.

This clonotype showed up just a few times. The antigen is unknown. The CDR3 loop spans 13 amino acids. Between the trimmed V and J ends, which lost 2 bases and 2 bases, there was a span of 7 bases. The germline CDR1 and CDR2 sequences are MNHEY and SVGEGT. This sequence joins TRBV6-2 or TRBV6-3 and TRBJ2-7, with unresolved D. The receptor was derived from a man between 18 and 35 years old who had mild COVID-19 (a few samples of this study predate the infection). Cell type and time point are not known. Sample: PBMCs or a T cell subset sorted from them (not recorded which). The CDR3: CASSYVHTYEQYF. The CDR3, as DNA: TGTGCCAGCAGTTACGTCCACACCTACGAGCAGTACTTC.